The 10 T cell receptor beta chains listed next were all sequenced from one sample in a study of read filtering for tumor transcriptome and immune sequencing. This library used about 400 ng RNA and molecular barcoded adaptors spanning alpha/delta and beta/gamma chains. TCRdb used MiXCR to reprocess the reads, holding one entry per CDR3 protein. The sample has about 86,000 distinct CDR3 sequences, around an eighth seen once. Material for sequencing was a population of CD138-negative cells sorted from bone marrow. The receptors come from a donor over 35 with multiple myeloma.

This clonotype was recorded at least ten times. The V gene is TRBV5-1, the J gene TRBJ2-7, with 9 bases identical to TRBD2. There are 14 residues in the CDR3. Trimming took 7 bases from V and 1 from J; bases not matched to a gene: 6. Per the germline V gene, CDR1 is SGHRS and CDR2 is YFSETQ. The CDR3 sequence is CASGDSGGSYEQYF. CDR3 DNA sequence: TGCGCCAGCGGGGATAGCGGGGGATCCTACGAGCAGTACTTC.

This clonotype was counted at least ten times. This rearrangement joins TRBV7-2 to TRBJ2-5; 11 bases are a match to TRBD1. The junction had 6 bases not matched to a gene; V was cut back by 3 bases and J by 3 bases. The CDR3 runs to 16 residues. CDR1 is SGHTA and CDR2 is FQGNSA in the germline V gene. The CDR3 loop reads CASSLGTGGVEETQYF. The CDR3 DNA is TGTGCCAGCAGCTTGGGGACAGGGGGAGTAGAAGAGACCCAGTACTTC.

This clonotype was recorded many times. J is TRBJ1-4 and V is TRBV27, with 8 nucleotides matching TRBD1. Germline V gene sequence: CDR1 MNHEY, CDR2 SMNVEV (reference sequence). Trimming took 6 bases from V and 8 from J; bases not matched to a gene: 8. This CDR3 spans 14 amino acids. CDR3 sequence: CASRPGGPGEKLFF. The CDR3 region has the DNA TGTGCCAGCAGGCCAGGGGGCCCAGGGGAAAAACTGTTTTTT.

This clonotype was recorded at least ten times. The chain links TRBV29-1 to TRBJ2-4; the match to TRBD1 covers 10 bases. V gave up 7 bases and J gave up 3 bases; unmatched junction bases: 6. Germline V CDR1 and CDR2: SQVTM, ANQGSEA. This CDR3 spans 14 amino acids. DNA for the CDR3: TGCAGCGCTGGGACAGGGGTGAGCAAAAACATTCAGTACTTC. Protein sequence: CSAGTGVSKNIQYF.

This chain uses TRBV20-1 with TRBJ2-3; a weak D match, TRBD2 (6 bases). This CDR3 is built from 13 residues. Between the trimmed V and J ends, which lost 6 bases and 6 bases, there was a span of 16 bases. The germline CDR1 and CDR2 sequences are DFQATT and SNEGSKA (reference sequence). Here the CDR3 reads CSAFLGAGDTQYF. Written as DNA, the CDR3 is TGCAGTGCCTTCCTAGGGGCGGGGGATACGCAGTATTTT.

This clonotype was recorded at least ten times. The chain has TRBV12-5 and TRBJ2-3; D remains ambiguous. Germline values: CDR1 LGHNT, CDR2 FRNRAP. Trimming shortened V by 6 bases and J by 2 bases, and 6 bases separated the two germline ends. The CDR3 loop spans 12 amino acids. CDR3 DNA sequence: TGTGCTAGTGGGGATTACACAGATACGCAGTATTTT. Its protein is CASGDYTDTQYF.

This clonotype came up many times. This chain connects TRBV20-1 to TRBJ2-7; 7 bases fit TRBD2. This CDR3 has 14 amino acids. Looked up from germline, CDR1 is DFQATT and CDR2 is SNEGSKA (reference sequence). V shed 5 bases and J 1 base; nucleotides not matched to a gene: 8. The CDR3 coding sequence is TGCAGTGCTTCCGGGAGGCGGGTTTCCTACGAGCAGTACTTC. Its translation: CSASGRRVSYEQYF.

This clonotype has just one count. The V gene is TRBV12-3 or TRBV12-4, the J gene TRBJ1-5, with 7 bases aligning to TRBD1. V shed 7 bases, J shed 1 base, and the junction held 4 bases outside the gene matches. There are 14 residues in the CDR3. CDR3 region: CASTRDRSNQPQHF. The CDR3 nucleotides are TGTGCCAGCACCCGGGACAGAAGCAATCAGCCCCAGCATTTT.

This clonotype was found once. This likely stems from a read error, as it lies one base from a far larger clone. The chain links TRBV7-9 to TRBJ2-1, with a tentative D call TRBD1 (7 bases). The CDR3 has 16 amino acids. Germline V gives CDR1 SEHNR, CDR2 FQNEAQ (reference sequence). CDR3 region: CASSRPGQEGRNGQFF. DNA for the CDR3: TGTGCCAGCAGCCGCCCTGGACAGGAAGGGAGGAATGGGCAGTTCTTC.

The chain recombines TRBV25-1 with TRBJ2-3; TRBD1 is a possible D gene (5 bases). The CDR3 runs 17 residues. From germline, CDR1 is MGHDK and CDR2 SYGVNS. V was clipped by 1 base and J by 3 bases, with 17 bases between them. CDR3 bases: TGTGCCAGCAGTGAATCGAAGGGGCGGCTAAGAACAGATACGCAGTATTTT. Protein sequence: CASSESKGRLRTDTQYF.